Presented here are 21 T cell receptor beta chains from one specimen sequenced in a study of cytotoxic CD8 clonotypes in ibrutinib-treated CLL. Data came from immunoSEQ multiplex PCR; TCRdb stores just in-frame clones and leaves some out. Among 35,000 to 50,000 clones listed, roughly three quarters were seen once. Sequenced material: PBMCs, taken after 12 months of ibrutinib treatment. Every receptor here comes from a human donor with chronic lymphocytic leukemia.

V and J are TRBV5-1 and TRBJ2-5; 14 positions agree with TRBD2. There are 16 residues in the CDR3. The germline CDR1 and CDR2 sequences are SGHRS and YFSETQ. The V segment lost 4 bases and the J segment 7 bases; nucleotides outside the gene matches: 9. This CDR3 reads CASSTGLAGAGGTQYF. In nucleotides, the CDR3 is TGCGCCAGCAGCACGGGACTAGCGGGAGCCGGGGGGACCCAGTACTTC.

The J gene is TRBJ1-1, the V gene TRBV5-4; no clear D. V lost 1 base and J 1 base, leaving 8 bases between the germline ends. Germline V gives CDR1 SGHNT, CDR2 YYREEE (reference sequence). The CDR3 runs 14 residues. The chain's CDR3 is CASSLSGRNTEAFF. CDR3 sequence (DNA): TGTGCCAGCAGCTTGTCGGGCAGGAACACTGAAGCTTTCTTT.

The chain employs TRBV6-5 and TRBJ2-1; TRBD2 matches at 10 bases. This CDR3 contains 16 residues. Germline trimming cut 4 bases from V and 0 bases from J; bases unmatched to any gene: 3. Germline loops: CDR1 MNHEY, CDR2 SVGAGI. The CDR3: CASSSPSGSSYNEQFF. The CDR3 DNA sequence: TGTGCCAGCAGTTCCCCTAGCGGGAGCTCCTACAATGAGCAGTTCTTC.

The chain has TRBV6-5 and TRBJ2-1; TRBD1 matches at 8 bases. Trimming cost V 7 bases and J 7 bases; bases outside gene matches: 3. This CDR3 contains 12 residues. CDR1 and CDR2 (germline): MNHEY, SVGAGI. DNA of the CDR3: TGTGCCAGCAATGGACAGGGAAATGAGCAGTTCTTC. This gives the protein CASNGQGNEQFF.

The chain links TRBV5-6 to TRBJ2-5, with D possibly being TRBD1 (6 bases). Looked up from germline, CDR1 is SGHDT and CDR2 is YYEEEE. V was shortened by 0 bases and J by 7 bases, with 10 bases between the two germline ends. The CDR3 loop spans 13 amino acids. DNA for the CDR3: TGTGCCAGCAGCTTGGCAGGGGCGGGGACCCAGTACTTC. Residues: CASSLAGAGTQYF.

J is TRBJ2-7 and V is TRBV7-9; D call uncertain. This CDR3 contains 14 residues. V lost 2 bases and J lost 2, with 10 bases in between. Germline loops: CDR1 SEHNR, CDR2 FQNEAQ (reference sequence). The CDR3 spells CASSLTQAAYEQYF. The CDR3 DNA follows: TGTGCCAGCAGCTTAACCCAGGCAGCCTACGAGCAGTACTTC.

A single count supports this clone. The J gene is TRBJ2-2, the V gene TRBV4-1; the D call may be TRBD1 or TRBD2 (6 bases each). Germline lookup yields CDR1 MGHRA and CDR2 YSYEKL. The length of the CDR3 is 16 residues. The germline V and J ends were trimmed by 0 bases and 0 bases, with 8 bases remaining between them. The CDR3, as DNA: TGCGCCAGCAGCCAAGACGGGGGCGCGAACACCGGGGAGCTGTTTTTT. Its protein product is CASSQDGGANTGELFF.

This clone has just one count. This sequence joins TRBV7-2 and TRBJ2-7, with 9 positions matching TRBD2. The germline V gene encodes CDR1 SGHTA and CDR2 FQGNSA. This CDR3 region has 16 residues. Trimming took 5 bases from V and 5 from J; bases not matched to a gene: 13. CDR3 sequence reads: CASSRQAGGTGNEQYF. The CDR3 DNA follows: TGTGCCAGCAGCCGGCAAGCGGGAGGCACGGGGAACGAGCAGTACTTC.

The V and J genes are TRBV23-1 and TRBJ1-1, with D maybe TRBD1 (6 bases). TRBV23-1 is identified as an open reading frame with a role that is uncertain. The CDR3 consists of 15 residues. Trimming removed 4 bases at V and 1 base at J, with 13 bases between. The CDR3 here is CASSPFTGKNTEAFF. The DNA of the CDR3 is TGCGCCAGCAGTCCATTTACAGGGAAGAACACTGAAGCTTTCTTT.

The V gene is TRBV7-2, the J gene TRBJ2-1, with 7 bases aligning to TRBD2. V was clipped by 5 bases and J by 2 bases; unmatched bases: 6. The CDR3 runs to 15 residues. Per germline, CDR1 SGHTA and CDR2 FQGNSA. For the CDR3, the DNA is TGTGCCAGCAGCCCGGGAGGCCCTACCTACAATGAGCAGTTCTTC. Amino acids: CASSPGGPTYNEQFF.

Comments on this clone: This same CDR3 is encoded by further DNA sequences in the sample. The chain is built from TRBV28 and TRBJ2-7; D is ambiguous. Germline-derived CDR1 and CDR2 are MDHEN and SYDVKM. This CDR3 has 12 amino acids. V gave up 3 bases and J gave up 3 bases, with 6 bases separating them. The CDR3, as DNA: TGTGCCAGCAGTTTGTCGGGCTACGAGCAGTACTTC. This encodes CASSLSGYEQYF.

The rearrangement joins TRBV6-6 to TRBJ2-3; 9 positions agree with TRBD1. Germline V CDR1 and CDR2: MNHNY, SVGAGI (reference sequence). This CDR3 region has 16 residues. Unmatched junction bases numbered 9, after V lost 6 bases and J lost 2 bases. The CDR3 coding sequence is TGTGCCAGCAGAATGGGACAGGGACGCAACACAGATACGCAGTATTTT. Amino acid sequence: CASRMGQGRNTDTQYF.

This clone was seen a handful of times. The V call is TRBV5-4, the J call TRBJ1-2, with 9 bases aligning to TRBD1. From germline, CDR1 is SGHNT and CDR2 YYREEE (reference sequence). This CDR3 is 15 amino acids long. V lost 0 bases, J lost 8 bases, and 8 bases stayed unmatched. The CDR3 spells CASSLVGQGFGGYTF. CDR3 nucleotides: TGTGCCAGCAGCTTGGTTGGACAGGGGTTTGGAGGCTACACCTTC.

The CDR3 reads CASSLDRMTPRPQHF. CDR3 nucleotides: TGTGCCAGCAGCTTAGACAGGATGACCCCAAGGCCCCAGCATTTT. V and J are TRBV5-5 and TRBJ1-5; D is perhaps TRBD1 (6 bases). Trimming stripped 2 bases from V and 9 bases from J, with 18 bases between. Germline V gene sequence: CDR1 SGHKS, CDR2 YYEKEE (reference sequence). The CDR3 consists of 15 residues.

The chain recombines TRBV7-9 with TRBJ1-2, with D maybe TRBD1 (5 bases). The CDR3 spans 16 residues. V was clipped by 5 bases and J by 5 bases, with 21 bases between them. Germline V gene sequence: CDR1 SEHNR, CDR2 FQNEAQ (reference sequence). CDR3 loop: CASSNVKRRGGYGYTF. DNA of the CDR3: TGTGCCAGCAGCAACGTCAAACGGAGGGGCGGGTATGGCTACACCTTC.

On this clone: The same CDR3 arises from other DNA sequences in this sample as well. The chain carries TRBV5-1 and TRBJ1-2, with D possibly being TRBD1 (6 bases). CDR3 length: 14 amino acids. Trimming left V 3 bases short and J 4 bases short, with 13 bases between. The germline gives CDR1 SGHRS, CDR2 YFSETQ. The CDR3 protein is CASSSDRISYGYTF. CDR3 nucleotide sequence: TGCGCCAGCAGCTCCGACAGGATCTCCTATGGCTACACCTTC. Full variable domain (rest looked up from reference TRBV5-1 and TRBJ1-2): KAGVTQTPRYLIKTRGQQVTLSCSPISGHRSVSWYQQTPGQGLQFLFEYFSETQRNKGNFPGRFSGRQFSNSRSEMNVSTLELGDSALYLCASSSDRISYGYTFGSGTRLTVV.

The chain uses TRBV20-1 and TRBJ1-2, with 7 bases that match TRBD1. Germline-derived CDR1 and CDR2 are DFQATT and SNEGSKA (reference sequence). J gave up 2 bases and V 6 bases, and 0 bases lay outside the gene matches. The length of the CDR3 is 11 residues. Written as DNA, the CDR3 is TGCAGTGCGGGACAGAACTATGGCTACACCTTC. Residues: CSAGQNYGYTF.

The chain joins TRBV5-6 to TRBJ1-5, with D hard to call. This CDR3 is built from 15 residues. The germline CDR1 and CDR2 sequences are SGHDT and YYEEEE. Trimming pared 4 bases from V and 4 bases from J, leaving 15 bases between. The DNA for the CDR3 is TGTGCCAGCAGCCGGAGTAGGAGGACTAATCAGCCCCAGCATTTT. It codes for CASSRSRRTNQPQHF.

This chain connects TRBV7-3 to TRBJ2-7; D uncertain. Germline V gene lookup returns CDR1 SGHTA and CDR2 FQGTGA. V was cut by 4 bases and J by 4 bases, with 11 bases left in between. The length of the CDR3 is 13 residues. CDR3 protein: CASSSIAGYEQYF. The CDR3 DNA is TGTGCCAGCAGCTCAATCGCCGGGTACGAGCAGTACTTC.

The chain couples TRBV9 to TRBJ1-1; D ambiguous. The CDR3 has 14 residues. The V gene's germline CDR1 is SGDLS and CDR2 YYNGEE. V lost 3 bases, J lost 5 bases, and 14 bases lay in between. The chain's CDR3 is CASSAGSGGTEAFF. In DNA form, the CDR3 reads TGTGCCAGCAGCGCCGGGTCCGGAGGGACTGAAGCTTTCTTT.

This chain connects TRBV2 to TRBJ2-2; 7 bases are a match to TRBD2. The CDR3 extends over 15 amino acids. CDR1 and CDR2 (germline): SNHLY, FYNNEI. With 5 bases clipped from V and 7 bases from J, the junction kept 10 bases outside the gene matches. CDR3 residues: CASSRSGMQGGELFF. In DNA, the CDR3 is TGTGCCAGCAGTCGAAGCGGGATGCAGGGCGGGGAGCTGTTTTTT.